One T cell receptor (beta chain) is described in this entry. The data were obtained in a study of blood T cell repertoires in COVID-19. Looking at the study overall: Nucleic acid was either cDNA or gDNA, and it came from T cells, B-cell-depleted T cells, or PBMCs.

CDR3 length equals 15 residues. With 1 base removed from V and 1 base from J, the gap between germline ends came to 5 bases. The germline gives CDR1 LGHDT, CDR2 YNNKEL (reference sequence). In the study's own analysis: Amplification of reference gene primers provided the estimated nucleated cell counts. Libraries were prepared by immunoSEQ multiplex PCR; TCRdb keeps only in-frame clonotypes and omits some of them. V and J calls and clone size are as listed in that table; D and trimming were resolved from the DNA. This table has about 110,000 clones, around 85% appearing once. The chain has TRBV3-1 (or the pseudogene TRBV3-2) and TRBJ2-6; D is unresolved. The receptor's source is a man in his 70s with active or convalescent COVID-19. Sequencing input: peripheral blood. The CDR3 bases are TGTGCCAGCAGCCAAGGCTATTCTGGGGCCAACGTCCTGACTTTC. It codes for CASSQGYSGANVLTF.